This T cell receptor (beta chain) was captured by sequencing in a study of shared clonotypes between healthy human individuals (dated by TCRdb to the early 2020s). Regarding the research as a whole: A couple of women and three men aged 18 to 49 years were included in the cohort. For each donor, CD4 naive and CD4 memory were each run on three plates, CD8 naive on two plates, and CD8 memory on one plate. To estimate repertoire size and how much clonotype sharing occurs between individuals, the study deeply sequenced the blood TCR repertoires of several healthy adults. Libraries were prepared and TCR repertoires were sequenced by different laboratories using diverse techniques, in order to increase sequencing depth and limit assay-specific biases. Each donor's leukapheresis produced roughly between roughly 0.85 and 10 billion PBMCs.

Study-wide findings and limitations: Sharing across a handful of donors was observed for roughly 5.4% of naive CD4, about 4% of naive CD8, 2% to 2.5% of memory CD4, and roughly 0.4% of memory CD8 clonotypes. Estimated clonotype richness was generally larger for naive than for memory subsets. Pairwise subsampling indicated that sequencing depth was expected to affect the degree of clonotype sharing among donors. Even with the large sequencing depth, rarefaction of the sorted-subset datasets indicated that sequencing was incomplete. Sampling was restricted to blood, and TCR repertoires in tissue are likely to differ from TCR repertoires in blood. The genetic and exposure-history diversity represented was limited by the small number of donors. Compared with non-shared clonotypes, the clonotypes found in all four sorted-subset donors had higher generation probabilities.

Taken from the germline V gene, the CDR1 and CDR2 loops are MDHEN and SYDVKM. From cysteine to phenylalanine, the CDR3 is 13 amino acids long. Here the CDR3 DNA is all that survives: 39 bases in frame from base 1. The V end gives up 11 bases and the J end 2 bases, leaving 7 bases in the junction not matched to a gene. Using the deep immunoSEQ assay, TCR CDR3 regions were amplified from genomic DNA by multiplex PCR. Extracted genomic DNA from each cell subset was distributed evenly across all wells of several immunoSEQ 96-well plates, and each plate was treated as a replicate. For sorted subsets, each replicate PCR was loaded with roughly 190 ng genomic DNA, equivalent to approximately 33,000 T cell genomes. The purified libraries were quantified using a Qubit 3.0 fluorometer, sized with a Bioanalyzer 2100, and then quantified again using the KAPA Library Quantification kit. Each immunoSEQ 96-well plate was sequenced on its own single-read 150-cycle Illumina NextSeq 550 flow cell. The original methods were these. Because the immunoSEQ output held only junctional sequences and lacked quality scores, the filtering could not match the filtering applied to full-length reads. To assign V/J genes and CDR3, sequences were annotated using PyIR, a Python wrapper for IgBLAST v1.9, with IMGT germline references. Reads were removed for weak V/J assignments (E-value above 1e-6), missing CDR3, stop codons, out-of-frame junctions, or ambiguous translated residues. V3J clonotypes were defined as sequences sharing an identical inferred V gene, J gene, and CDR3 amino acid sequence. Percentage overlap between repertoires was calculated by dividing the number of shared unique clonotypes by the size of the smaller repertoire. Three approaches were used to assess repertoire richness: RTK rarefaction, the Chao1 estimator, and Recon v2.1 estimates of unobserved clonotypes. OLGA was used to compute generation probabilities for all TCRbeta clonotypes that the gDNA method yielded from a handful of donors. Entries here come from immuneACCESS through TCRdb and include only in-frame sequences with V and J called. Some clones fail to appear in such tables; in the studies checked, an unresolved V gene covers under half of the shortfall, and the cause of the remainder is unknown. Clone size and V and J calls were adopted from that table, with D and trimming inferred from the DNA. The sample table holds 1 million to 1.3 million clones, of which 78% were seen once. The ten biggest clones cover 0.55% to 0.7% of the sample.

The donors were healthy, HIV-negative adults who had no recently reported acute infections or vaccinations. Only Caucasian adults living in Nashville, Tennessee, USA were represented among the donors. CD4+ T cells were enriched by magnetic negative selection, after which naive cells were positively selected on CD45RA and the negative fraction was taken as the memory subset. Blood was obtained by leukapheresis, after which PBMCs were separated by Ficoll-Histopaque density gradient centrifugation and cryopreserved in liquid nitrogen vapor phase. Analytical flow cytometry was used to check the purity and quantity of every magnetically sorted T cell population. Genomic DNA was isolated from every sorted fraction and measured by UV absorbance on a Nanodrop 2000c. In this sample, this clone turned up a few times. The antigen it binds to is not known. One base away there is no much larger clone; base qualities are not given.

This TCR derives from a young man in good health. Some clones in this sample may be carry-over from other donors' samples. Recombination joined TRBV28 with TRBJ2-7; 9 junctional bases match TRBD1. The sequenced sample consisted of memory CD4+ T cells from PBMCs. What this sample's cell subset or site label stands for: CD45RA-negative fraction. The CDR3 reads CAANRGQTYEQYF. The sequenced DNA is TGTGCCGCGAACAGGGGGCAAACCTACGAGCAGTACTTC.